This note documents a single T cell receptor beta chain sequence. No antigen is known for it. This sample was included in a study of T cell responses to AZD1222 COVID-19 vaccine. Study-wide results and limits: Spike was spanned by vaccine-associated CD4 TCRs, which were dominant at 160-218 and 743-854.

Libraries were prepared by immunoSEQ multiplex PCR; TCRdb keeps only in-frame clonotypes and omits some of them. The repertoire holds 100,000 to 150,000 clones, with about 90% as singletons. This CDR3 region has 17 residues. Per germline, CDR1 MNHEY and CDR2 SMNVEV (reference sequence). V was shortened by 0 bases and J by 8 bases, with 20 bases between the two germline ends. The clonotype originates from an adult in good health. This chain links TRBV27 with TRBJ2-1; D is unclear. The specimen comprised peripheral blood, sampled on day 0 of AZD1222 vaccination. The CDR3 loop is CASSLSGGSNPGYEQFF. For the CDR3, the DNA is TGTGCCAGCAGTTTATCGGGCGGTAGCAACCCTGGGTATGAGCAGTTCTTC.